These T cell receptor beta chains were read from a single sample in a study of vaccination effects on CD4 cells after COVID-19. These TCRs' antigens remain unknown. Assay: immunoSEQ multiplex PCR; the TCRdb copy retains only in-frame clones and omits some. The sample carries 20,000 to 25,000 clones, just under 75% recorded once. The sequencing here drew on CD4+ T cells from PBMCs cultured with a peptide pool, taken before COVID-19 vaccination. The receptor source for this set is a human donor who had a prior SARS-CoV-2 infection. CDR3s include the opening cysteine and the closing phenylalanine or tryptophan. D genes are given only for firm matches. Clone size is given for some rows only: seen once, a few or many times, or a class if the clone is expanded.

v_call: TRBV30; d_call: .; clone_size: few; j_call: TRBJ2-2; cdr3_aa: CAWSVQGGAAGELFF; cdr3_nt: TGTGCCTGGAGTGTACAGGGGGGGGCCGCCGGGGAGCTGTTTTTT
v_call: TRBV7-8; d_call: TRBD2; clone_size: few; j_call: TRBJ2-7; cdr3_aa: CASSLIGTSVSYEQYF; cdr3_nt: TGTGCCAGCAGCTTAATCGGGACTAGCGTCTCCTACGAGCAGTACTTC
v_call: TRBV5-4; d_call: TRBD1; clone_size: few; j_call: TRBJ2-1; cdr3_aa: CASSLGGQGSYNEQFF; cdr3_nt: TGTGCCAGCAGCTTGGGGGGACAGGGATCCTACAATGAGCAGTTCTTC
v_call: TRBV15; d_call: .; clone_size: .; j_call: TRBJ2-3; cdr3_aa: CATSRDIRGLLRTDTQYF; cdr3_nt: TGTGCCACCAGCAGAGATATCAGGGGACTCCTCCGCACAGATACGCAGTATTTT
v_call: TRBV5-1; d_call: .; clone_size: .; j_call: TRBJ2-5; cdr3_aa: CASSLAEAETQYF; cdr3_nt: TGCGCCAGCAGCTTGGCCGAAGCGGAGACCCAGTACTTC
v_call: TRBV7-2; d_call: .; clone_size: .; j_call: TRBJ2-5; cdr3_aa: CASSFARRQETQYF; cdr3_nt: TGTGCCAGCAGCTTCGCTCGGAGACAAGAGACCCAGTACTTC
v_call: TRBV4-1; d_call: TRBD2; clone_size: .; j_call: TRBJ2-3; cdr3_aa: CASSQVPGLAGKRYTDTQYF; cdr3_nt: TGCGCCAGCAGCCAAGTCCCGGGACTAGCGGGGAAACGATACACAGATACGCAGTATTTT
v_call: TRBV3-1/TRBV3-2; d_call: TRBD1; clone_size: .; j_call: TRBJ2-7; cdr3_aa: CASSQDDRGHKEQYF; cdr3_nt: TGTGCCAGCAGCCAAGATGACAGGGGGCATAAGGAGCAGTACTTC
v_call: TRBV19; d_call: .; clone_size: .; j_call: TRBJ2-7; cdr3_aa: CPRGWGLALSSYEQYF; cdr3_nt: TGTCCAAGAGGCTGGGGGCTAGCGTTGTCGTCCTACGAGCAGTACTTC
v_call: TRBV11-3; d_call: TRBD2; clone_size: .; j_call: TRBJ2-1; cdr3_aa: CASSSGGHNEQFF; cdr3_nt: TGTGCCAGCAGCTCGGGAGGACACAATGAGCAGTTCTTC
v_call: TRBV5-1; d_call: .; clone_size: .; j_call: TRBJ2-6; cdr3_aa: CASSFARGAGANVLTF; cdr3_nt: TGCGCCAGCAGCTTCGCCAGGGGGGCTGGGGCCAACGTCCTGACTTTC
v_call: TRBV15; d_call: .; clone_size: .; j_call: TRBJ2-3; cdr3_aa: CATSSLAGTDTQYF; cdr3_nt: TGTGCCACAAGCTCCCTGGCGGGGACAGATACGCAGTATTTT
v_call: TRBV12-3/TRBV12-4; d_call: TRBD1; clone_size: .; j_call: TRBJ2-7; cdr3_aa: CARRDRDEYEQYF; cdr3_nt: TGTGCCAGACGAGACAGGGACGAGTACGAGCAGTACTTC
v_call: TRBV18; d_call: TRBD2; clone_size: .; j_call: TRBJ2-3; cdr3_aa: CASSPWTSGTSTDTQYF; cdr3_nt: TGTGCCAGCTCACCGTGGACTAGCGGGACGAGCACAGATACGCAGTATTTT
v_call: TRBV19; d_call: .; clone_size: .; j_call: TRBJ1-2; cdr3_aa: CASSPQGFYGYTF; cdr3_nt: TGTGCCAGTAGTCCACAGGGCTTCTATGGCTACACCTTC
v_call: TRBV2; d_call: TRBD1; clone_size: .; j_call: TRBJ1-5; cdr3_aa: CASSPDRGGQPQHF; cdr3_nt: TGTGCCAGCAGCCCGGACAGGGGCGGTCAGCCCCAGCATTTT
v_call: TRBV3-1/TRBV3-2; d_call: .; clone_size: .; j_call: TRBJ2-7; cdr3_aa: CASSQVGGDYEQYF; cdr3_nt: TGTGCCAGCAGCCAAGTCGGCGGCGACTACGAGCAGTACTTC
v_call: TRBV5-1; d_call: .; clone_size: few; j_call: TRBJ2-1; cdr3_aa: CASQDGNSYNEQFF; cdr3_nt: TGCGCCAGCCAAGACGGGAACTCCTACAATGAGCAGTTCTTC
v_call: TRBV30; d_call: .; clone_size: .; j_call: TRBJ1-4; cdr3_aa: CAWKGVGEKLFF; cdr3_nt: TGTGCCTGGAAAGGGGTTGGGGAAAAACTGTTTTTT
v_call: TRBV11-1; d_call: .; clone_size: .; j_call: TRBJ2-1; cdr3_aa: CASSTSTLYNEQFF; cdr3_nt: TGTGCCAGCAGCACAAGCACCCTTTACAATGAGCAGTTCTTC
v_call: TRBV5-1; d_call: .; clone_size: .; j_call: TRBJ2-7; cdr3_aa: CASSFSGGDGTYEQYF; cdr3_nt: TGCGCCAGCAGCTTTAGTGGCGGGGACGGAACCTACGAGCAGTACTTC
v_call: TRBV7-6; d_call: TRBD2; clone_size: .; j_call: TRBJ2-1; cdr3_aa: CASSLAGGGYSNEQFF; cdr3_nt: TGTGCCAGCAGCTTAGCTGGCGGGGGGTACAGCAATGAGCAGTTCTTC
v_call: TRBV11-1; d_call: .; clone_size: .; j_call: TRBJ2-3; cdr3_aa: CASSLGLGTDTQYF; cdr3_nt: TGTGCCAGCAGCTTAGGGCTTGGCACAGATACGCAGTATTTT